This note documents a single T cell receptor beta chain sequence. There is no known antigen for this receptor. The input lacks base qualities; no much larger clone sits a single base away. According to the study, the label for this sample's time point signals: week 5, during vaccination. Each vaccine dose was 300 ug of a 20-mer mutant IDH1 peptide in Montanide, given subcutaneously with topical imiquimod. The donors had newly diagnosed IDH1-mutant astrocytomas of WHO grade 3 or 4 that showed loss of nuclear ATRX. The samples were drawn from NOA16, a multicentre, single-arm, open-label phase I trial in Germany that tested a mutant IDH1 peptide vaccine in humans for the first time. The DNeasy Blood and Tissue Kit was used to extract genomic DNA from EDTA blood for TCRB sequencing. This sample is drawn from a study of a mutant IDH1 vaccine in newly diagnosed glioma (dated by TCRdb to the early 2020s). With respect to the entire study: Patients received eight vaccinations in weeks 1, 3, 5, 7, 11, 15, 19 and 23, corresponding to visits V03 through V10. Vaccination was initiated 4-6 weeks after radiotherapy alone, or concurrently with temozolomide cycles in the chemotherapy-containing groups. The roughly 33 treated patients were 62.5% male and around 40% female, with a mean age of around 40 years. Prior to enrollment, patients had been given standard therapy consisting of radiotherapy alone, temozolomide alone, or radiochemotherapy with temozolomide, with the combination given to most patients. Six visits were used for peripheral blood collection: V03 (baseline), V05, V07, V10, V12 and V13. For exploratory analyses, approximately 23 treated patients had longitudinal TCRB deep sequencing done wherever samples were available. The study at large found these results: The authors noted that analyses of patient blood samples could not be reproduced because of sample limitations. Immune responses induced by the vaccine were seen in about 93% of patients across multiple MHC alleles. Changes in the top peripheral T cell clonotypes picked up by TCRB sequencing did not appear to be linked to pseudoprogression. Availability determined which PBMC samples were chosen for TCRB deep sequencing.

The germline ends are 11 bases apart after V is trimmed by 4 bases and J by 7 bases. CDR1 and CDR2 are read off the germline V gene as WSHSY and SAAADI. The CDR3 contains 13 residues, cysteine and phenylalanine counted. The entry retains the CDR3 DNA only, 39 bases that are in frame from base 1. The library was made by the immunoSEQ multiplex PCR assay. Rearranged TCR beta chain sequences were amplified using the hsTCRB Kit according to the manufacturer's protocol. TCRB libraries were sequenced on an Illumina MiSeq. In the original analysis: The kit vendor's proprietary platform handled demultiplexing, trimming and gene mapping. TCRdb holds this immuneACCESS table with in-frame rearrangements only. Some clones are missing; in checked studies, unresolved V genes explain under half, and the rest has no known cause. The DNA was the basis for D and trimming; V, J and clone size are from that table. This sample holds roughly 25,000 clones; around 79% were observed only once. The ten top clones hold around 9% of the sample.

The chain was built from TRBV10-2 and TRBJ1-5; the best D guess is TRBD1, with 6 bases matching. Sequencing was performed on PBMCs, taken from a glioma patient whose treatment included an IDH1 peptide vaccine. This TCR was sampled from a man in his forties with glioma. Here is the DNA: TGCGCCAGCAGTGGAATGCAGGGGCAGCCCCAGCATTTT. Translated, it reads CASSGMQGQPQHF.